This paragraph reports one TCR beta chain. Its antigen is unknown. The sample belongs to a study of T cells in Graves' hyperthyroidism and ophthalmopathy. Findings and limits, study-wide: Within blood appeared most thyroid clonotypes that had expanded above 0.001. It was a median approximately six months before onset that the model predicted ophthalmopathy. Through a model of 13 V-J features, ophthalmopathy was separated from stable hyperthyroidism.

Exclusions: uncontrolled infection, other autoimmune disease, pregnancy, lactation. TCR beta CDR3 sequences were amplified from RNA transcripts. The HTBI primer set drove a first-round RT-PCR of the TCR CDR3. One entry per CDR3 protein, called by TCRdb with MiXCR from the multiplex PCR reads. Of some 200,000 distinct CDR3 sequences listed, roughly a sixth are singletons. Trimming cost V 4 bases and J 1 base; bases outside gene matches: 4. The length of the CDR3 is 16 residues. In germline, CDR1 is SGHTA, CDR2 FQGNSA. The sequence was obtained from a man aged 45-60 years with Graves' hyperthyroidism. Input material: blood. This chain connects TRBV7-2 to TRBJ2-5, with 12 bases aligning to TRBD2. The CDR3 nucleotides are TGTGCCAGCAGCTATTGGACTAGCGGGATCCAAGAGACCCAGTACTTC. It specifies CASSYWTSGIQETQYF.